This record covers a single T cell receptor beta chain. Its target is not known. CDR1 and CDR2 (germline): SGHAT, FQNNGV. The CDR3 contains 14 residues. Trimming cost V 5 bases and J 0 bases, with 8 bases left between them. These data come from a study of cytomegalovirus exposure and HLA in healthy donors. Study in general: About 77 million unique TCRs from HLA-typed donors made up an early data release. Whole-study findings and limits: Most TCRs appeared rarely, but some public TCRs recurred in many donors.

The PCR used 60 Vbeta and 13 Jbeta primers. The authors' processing: Some 80 million unique TCR beta chains, 9 million to 14 million shared, were counted in a later analysis. TCRdb keeps only in-frame clones here, not all; method: immunoSEQ multiplex PCR. That table furnishes V, J and clone size, whereas the DNA furnished D and trimming. The sample shows more than 130,000 clones, approximately 80% of them seen only once. This chain uses TRBV11-2 with TRBJ2-1; the D is unclear. Input material: PBMCs. The origin of this receptor is a male donor in good health and CMV-seronegative. The CDR3 coding sequence is TGTGCCAGCAGCGCATCGAGCTCCTACAATGAGCAGTTCTTC. Its protein product is CASSASSSYNEQFF.